Listed below are T cell receptor beta chains from one sample, sequenced in a study of early T cells in non-severe SARS-CoV-2 infection. TCRdb reprocessed the 5' RACE reads via MiXCR and lists one record per CDR3 protein. Here the sample spans tens of thousands of distinct CDR3 sequences, just under 15% being singletons. Specimen: whole blood. These receptor sequences come from an adult who was a healthcare worker with PCR-confirmed SARS-CoV-2 infection or an uninfected control (not recorded which). Each CDR3 is given with its conserved first and last residue. The D gene is left open where the match is weak. The size field is filled for only some rows; it gives once, few, many or a size class.

TRBV7-9,TRBD2,TRBJ2-2,few,CASSTSGTNTGELFF,TGTGCCAGCAGCACTAGCGGGACGAACACCGGGGAGCTGTTTTTT
TRBV20-1,.,TRBJ2-1,many,CSKGAYNEQFF,TGCAGTAAAGGGGCCTACAATGAGCAGTTCTTC
TRBV12-3/TRBV12-4,.,TRBJ1-2,many,CASSLGRGYTF,TGTGCCAGCAGTTTAGGCAGGGGCTACACCTTC
TRBV18,.,TRBJ2-1,many,CASSRVQDFPNEQFF,TGTGCCAGCTCCCGTGTACAAGACTTCCCCAATGAGCAGTTCTTC
TRBV29-1,.,TRBJ2-1,.,CSAIGYEQFF,TGCAGCGCAATAGGCTATGAGCAGTTCTTC
TRBV11-2,TRBD2,TRBJ2-7,many,CASSPRTSGRFYEQYF,TGTGCCAGCAGCCCACGGACTAGCGGAAGATTCTACGAGCAGTACTTC
TRBV3-1,TRBD2,TRBJ2-3,few,CASSQVGGSLTDTQYF,TGTGCCAGCAGCCAAGTCGGCGGGAGTTTGACAGATACGCAGTATTTT
TRBV5-1,.,TRBJ1-2,many,CASSLGDRHYGYTF,TGCGCCAGCAGCTTGGGTGACAGACACTATGGCTACACCTTC
TRBV14,TRBD2,TRBJ2-1,.,CASSQEIPAGHNEQFF,TGTGCCAGCAGCCAAGAAATCCCAGCGGGGCACAATGAGCAGTTCTTC
TRBV7-9,TRBD2,TRBJ2-3,.,CASSFSGNPDTQYF,TGTGCCAGCAGCTTCAGCGGGAACCCAGATACGCAGTATTTT
TRBV14,.,TRBJ1-6,.,CASSHLVIWSPLHF,TGTGCCAGCAGCCACCTGGTTATTTGGTCACCCCTCCACTTT
TRBV12-3/TRBV12-4,.,TRBJ2-1,many,CASRPGLDGLNEQFF,TGTGCCAGCAGGCCCGGCTTGGACGGACTCAATGAGCAGTTCTTC
TRBV7-9,.,TRBJ2-5,.,CASNFWGTQYF,TGTGCCAGCAACTTCTGGGGGACCCAGTACTTC
TRBV11-2,.,TRBJ2-7,.,CASSPRRDSSYEQYF,TGTGCCAGCAGCCCAAGGCGGGACAGCTCCTACGAGCAGTACTTC
TRBV7-8,.,TRBJ2-7,few,CASSLGANSYEQYF,TGTGCCAGCAGCTTAGGGGCTAACTCCTACGAGCAGTACTTC
TRBV6-5,TRBD2,TRBJ2-4,many,CASSPGLANIQYF,TGTGCCAGCAGTCCGGGACTAGCGAACATTCAGTACTTC
TRBV20-1,TRBD1,TRBJ2-7,.,CSARLQGVGYEQYF,TGCAGTGCAAGACTACAGGGGGTAGGATACGAGCAGTACTTC
TRBV30,.,TRBJ1-1,many,CAWSRKAGEAFF,TGTGCCTGGAGTCGGAAGGCGGGAGAAGCTTTCTTT
TRBV7-9,TRBD1,TRBJ1-1,.,CASSSWGQGLTEAFF,TGTGCCAGCAGCTCATGGGGACAGGGTCTCACTGAAGCTTTCTTT
TRBV4-1,.,TRBJ1-2,.,CASSQDTSLANYGYTF,TGCGCCAGCAGCCAAGATACGAGTTTAGCTAACTATGGCTACACCTTC
TRBV4-3,TRBD2,TRBJ2-3,few,CASSQNLLAGAVNTQYF,TGCGCCAGCAGCCAAAACCTACTAGCGGGGGCGGTAAATACGCAGTATTTT
TRBV9,.,TRBJ2-4,.,CASSPRPSTDIQYF,TGTGCCAGCAGCCCCCGTCCGTCAACCGACATTCAGTACTTC
TRBV4-3,.,TRBJ2-1,many,CASSQSSRGSNEQFF,TGCGCCAGCAGCCAGTCTAGCCGAGGAAGCAATGAGCAGTTCTTC
TRBV2,.,TRBJ2-1,many,CASSALDSSYNEQFF,TGTGCCAGCAGTGCATTGGACAGCTCCTACAATGAGCAGTTCTTC
TRBV20-1,TRBD2,TRBJ2-2,.,CSAGLAGNTGELFF,TGCAGTGCTGGGCTAGCGGGGAACACCGGGGAGCTGTTTTTT
TRBV12-3/TRBV12-4,TRBD2,TRBJ2-5,.,CASMGLAGETQYF,TGTGCCAGCATGGGACTAGCGGGAGAGACCCAGTACTTC
TRBV23-1,.,TRBJ1-1,.,CASSLIGGELNTEAFF,TGCGCCAGCAGTCTCATCGGTGGAGAATTGAACACTGAAGCTTTCTTT
TRBV20-1,.,TRBJ2-4,few,CSARGTADIQYF,TGCAGTGCTAGGGGGACCGCTGACATTCAGTACTTC